Presented here are 9 T cell receptor beta chains from one specimen sequenced in a study of T cell responses to AZD1222 COVID-19 vaccine. Profiled with immunoSEQ multiplex PCR; TCRdb holds only in-frame clones, not every one. This table holds 65,000 to 75,000 clones, about 85% found once. Source: peripheral blood, taken on day 0 of AZD1222 vaccination. The receptors come from an adult in good health.

The chain carries TRBV29-1 and TRBJ1-2; 7 bases are shared with TRBD1. V lost 5 bases and J lost 0; bases outside the gene matches: 9. The CDR3 spans 15 residues. The V gene's germline CDR1 is SQVTM and CDR2 ANQGSEA. CDR3 sequence: CSVNRGGGTNYGYTF. Here the CDR3 DNA reads TGCAGCGTTAACAGGGGAGGGGGAACTAACTATGGCTACACCTTC.

J is TRBJ1-1 and V is TRBV6-6, with D possibly matching TRBD1 (5 bases). The CDR3 spans 14 residues. The germline gives CDR1 MNHNY, CDR2 SVGAGI (reference sequence). Deletions cut 6 bases from V and 1 base from J, with 12 bases between. CDR3 nucleotide sequence: TGTGCCAGCAGAGGAGACAGCAGGAACACTGAAGCTTTCTTT. Encoded protein: CASRGDSRNTEAFF.

The rearrangement uses TRBV14 and TRBJ1-6; D unclear. The V end was cut by 6 bases, the J end by 1 base, with 10 bases between. CDR1 and CDR2 (germline): SGHDN, FVKESK. This CDR3 contains 15 residues. The DNA of the CDR3 is TGTGCCAGCAGTGGAGAGGCGTCCTATAATTCACCCCTCCACTTT. Translated: CASSGEASYNSPLHF.

The CDR3 nucleotides are TGTGCCAGCAGTTCGGGGGGGTACGAGCAGTACTTC. Its translation: CASSSGGYEQYF. V usage is TRBV27 and J usage is TRBJ2-7; TRBD2 agrees at 8 bases. Trimming took 4 bases from V and 4 from J; bases not matched to a gene: 0. This CDR3 contains 12 residues. Germline V CDR1 and CDR2: MNHEY, SMNVEV (reference sequence).

This clone was detected only a few times. The chain carries TRBV6-6 and TRBJ1-2; tentatively, D is TRBD1 (6 bases). The CDR3 runs 12 residues. The germline V gene encodes CDR1 MNHNY and CDR2 SVGAGI (reference sequence). The V and J ends lost 6 bases and 4 bases respectively, with 9 bases between them. The CDR3 coding sequence is TGTGCCAGCAGCCAGGGGTTCTATGGCTACACCTTC. It is translated as CASSQGFYGYTF.

V gene TRBV7-8 combines with J gene TRBJ2-2; no clear D. Trimming stripped 2 bases from V and 7 bases from J, with 14 bases between. CDR3 length: 15 amino acids. Germline CDR1 SGHVS, CDR2 FQNEAQ. This CDR3 is CASSLSHPANGELFF. The CDR3 nucleotides are TGTGCCAGCAGCTTAAGTCACCCGGCCAACGGGGAGCTGTTTTTT.

The chain joins TRBV19 to TRBJ1-5; weak D call: TRBD1 (5 bases). CDR1 and CDR2 from the germline V gene are LNHDA and SQIVND (reference sequence). V was shortened by 7 bases and J by 0 bases, with 16 bases between the two germline ends. The CDR3 runs to 16 residues. The CDR3 loop is CASNPMGGLSNQPQHF. In DNA, the CDR3 is TGTGCCAGTAACCCGATGGGGGGACTTAGCAATCAGCCCCAGCATTTT.

This chain links TRBV9 with TRBJ2-1, with 7 bases lining up with TRBD2. V was clipped by 4 bases and J by 5 bases; unmatched bases: 9. CDR3 length: 15 residues. Germline loops: CDR1 SGDLS, CDR2 YYNGEE. This chain's CDR3 is CASSPRGTTNNEQFF. CDR3 bases: TGTGCCAGCAGCCCCCGGGGGACTACCAACAATGAGCAGTTCTTC.

This chain uses TRBV30 with TRBJ1-5; the D is unclear. Trimming pared 0 bases from V and 0 bases from J, leaving 9 bases between. The CDR3 is 15 amino acids. CDR1 and CDR2 (germline): GTSNPN, SVGIG (reference sequence). CDR3 sequence (DNA): TGTGCCTGGAGTGTGGAGGCTTATAGCAATCAGCCCCAGCATTTT. Translating gives CAWSVEAYSNQPQHF.